This passage covers 4 T cell receptor beta chains from one sample sequenced in a study of response to subunit inactivated influenza vaccine. TCRdb re-called the RT-PCR reads through MiXCR, storing one row per CDR3 protein. The sample contains 560,000 or so distinct CDR3 sequences, approximately 7.6% of which appear only once. Here the sequenced sample was PBMCs from blood, taken roughly 24 months after vaccination. The receptors come from a man between 50 and 75 years old who received an inactivated influenza vaccine.

The rearrangement uses TRBV3-1 and TRBJ2-3; TRBD2 agrees at 12 bases. Germline CDR1 is LGHDT and CDR2 is YNNKEL (reference sequence). With V trimmed by 4 bases and J by 3 bases, 8 bases remained unmatched. This CDR3 contains 17 residues. CDR3 region: CASSRRSGTSGTDTQYF. CDR3 nucleotides: TGTGCCAGCAGCCGACGATCCGGGACTAGCGGGACAGATACGCAGTATTTT.

In its sample, this clonotype was seen a few times. This chain links TRBV6-2 or TRBV6-3 with TRBJ2-3; D assignment may be TRBD1 or TRBD2 (5 bases each). Looked up from germline, CDR1 is MNHEY and CDR2 is SVGEGT. The CDR3 contains 16 residues. V lost 0 bases and J 8 bases, leaving 18 bases between the germline ends. The CDR3 bases are TGTGCCAGCAGTTACTCGATACGGGACGGTCACTCTACGCAGTATTTT. Translating gives CASSYSIRDGHSTQYF.

This clonotype was observed a handful of times. The chain uses TRBV3-1 and TRBJ2-5; 9 positions agree with TRBD2. Germline V lookup: CDR1 LGHDT, CDR2 YNNKEL (reference sequence). The CDR3 length is 14 residues. V shed 6 bases, J shed 5 bases, and the junction held 7 bases outside the gene matches. The CDR3 DNA sequence: TGTGCCAGCAGTTCGACTAGCGGTGCCGAGACCCAGTACTTC. Translation: CASSSTSGAETQYF.

The J gene is TRBJ2-6, the V gene TRBV6-1, with D possibly being TRBD1 (6 bases). Germline CDR1 reads MNHNS; CDR2 reads SASEGT. The CDR3 is made up of 17 amino acids. V dropped 6 bases and J dropped 0 bases, with 15 bases sitting between them. The CDR3 coding sequence is TGTGCCAGCAGGAATGGACAGCTATCCTCTGGGGCCAACGTCCTGACTTTC. Amino acids: CASRNGQLSSGANVLTF.